This T cell receptor (beta chain) was identified in a study of cytomegalovirus exposure and HLA in healthy donors. Points from the study as a whole: Altogether, 164 TCR beta chains were recorded as cytomegalovirus-associated.

Regarding this clone: What it recognizes is unknown. A junction boundary mismatches the germline segment, possibly from a read error. This sample includes further DNA sequences coding for the same CDR3.

CDR3 size: 15 residues. Germline CDR1 reads SGHDT; CDR2 reads YYEEEE. Primers: 60 Vbeta forward and 13 Jbeta reverse. Under the authors' procedure: The count from a later analysis was roughly 80 million unique TCR beta chains, roughly 11 million of them shared. Clones were read by immunoSEQ multiplex PCR, and TCRdb kept only the in-frame ones, dropping some. V and J calls plus clone size are reproduced from that table; the DNA served to infer D and trimming. The sample consists of around 90,000 clones, about four fifths of them appearing once. This receptor was obtained from a man in his thirties or forties in good health and CMV-seronegative. V gene TRBV5-6 combines with J gene TRBJ1-1; TRBD1 is a possible D gene (5 bases). The sequenced material came from PBMCs. CDR3 sequence (DNA): TGTGCCAGCAGCTTGGGGCCGGGGGAAGGTACTGAAGCCTTCTTT. Translation gives CASSLGPGEGTEAFF.